This passage covers 22 T cell receptor beta chains from one sample sequenced in a study of a mutant IDH1 vaccine in newly diagnosed glioma. TCRdb's copy holds only in-frame clones and misses some; the assay was immunoSEQ multiplex PCR. The sample holds some 48,000 clones; about 79% are singletons and the top ten take 10% to 15%. This sample's time point: week 35, safety follow-up. The investigators gave 300 ug of mutant IDH1 20-mer peptide in each vaccine dose, together with topical imiquimod. Antigens of these TCRs are unknown. The sequencing here drew on PBMCs, taken from a glioma patient whose treatment included an IDH1 peptide vaccine. All receptors come from a man aged 35-49 years with glioma.

V gene TRBV10-2 combines with J gene TRBJ2-3, with D possibly matching TRBD1 (5 bases). Germline V gene lookup returns CDR1 WSHSY and CDR2 SAAADI. Trimming cost V 4 bases and J 6 bases, with 11 bases left between them. The CDR3 is made up of 13 amino acids. Written as DNA, the CDR3 is TGCGCCAGCAGTGGGCTAGACAGCGATACGCAGTATTTT. This encodes CASSGLDSDTQYF.

The rearrangement joins TRBV7-7 to TRBJ2-1; 10 nucleotides match TRBD2. Trimming at V came to 1 base and at J to 10 bases, leaving 10 bases not matched to a gene. This CDR3 contains 16 residues. CDR1 SSHAT and CDR2 FNYEAQ come from the germline V gene (reference sequence). The CDR3 region has the DNA TGTGCCAGCAGCTTAGAACCGAGCGGGGGGGAAATGGAGCAGTTCTTC. This codes for CASSLEPSGGEMEQFF.

The chain uses TRBV2 and TRBJ1-3; D unresolved. Germline CDR1 is SNHLY and CDR2 is FYNNEI. Trimming cost V 4 bases and J 0 bases, with 7 bases left between them. The length of the CDR3 is 14 residues. CDR3 DNA sequence: TGTGCCAGCAGTGTGGTGGGCTCTGGAAACACCATATATTTT. This codes for CASSVVGSGNTIYF.

This chain connects TRBV7-9 to TRBJ2-2; TRBD1 is a possible D gene (6 bases). Trimming left V 5 bases short and J 0 bases short, with 22 bases between. The CDR3 runs to 19 residues. Germline V gene lookup returns CDR1 SEHNR and CDR2 FQNEAQ (reference sequence). The CDR3 loop is CASSRVGQPNPANTGELFF. The CDR3 nucleotides are TGTGCCAGCAGCCGGGTCGGACAGCCGAACCCCGCGAACACCGGGGAGCTGTTTTTT. Full variable domain (remainder filled in from reference TRBV7-9 and TRBJ2-2): DTGVSQNPRHKITKRGQNVTFRCDPISEHNRLYWYRQTLGQGPEFLTYFQNEAQLEKSRLLSDRFSAERPKGSFSTLEIQRTEQGDSAMYLCASSRVGQPNPANTGELFFGEGSRLTVL.

The chain has TRBV15 and TRBJ1-4; D is undetermined. V gave up 0 bases and J gave up 5 bases, with 10 bases separating them. The CDR3 extends over 15 amino acids. In germline, CDR1 is LNHNV, CDR2 YYDKDF (reference sequence). This CDR3 reads CATSRDQPENEKLFF. In DNA form, the CDR3 reads TGTGCCACCAGCAGAGACCAACCGGAAAATGAAAAACTGTTTTTT.

CDR3 bases: TGTGCCAGCACTCGCACAGATACGCAGTATTTT. Protein product: CASTRTDTQYF. The V call is TRBV11-3, the J call TRBJ2-3, with no clear D. The germline gives CDR1 SGHNT, CDR2 YENEEA. The CDR3 has 11 amino acids. Trimming took off 7 bases at V and 1 base at J, with 3 bases between the two ends. Full variable domain (missing parts from reference TRBV11-3 and TRBJ2-3): EAGVVQSPRYKIIEKKQPVAFWCNPISGHNTLYWYLQNLGQGPELLIRYENEEAVDDSQLPKDRFSAERLKGVDSTLKIQPAELGDSAVYLCASTRTDTQYFGPGTRLTVL.

The rearrangement joins TRBV19 to TRBJ2-1, with TRBD1 matching 9 bases. This CDR3 is 14 amino acids long. J lost 8 bases, V lost 3 bases, and 5 bases had no gene match. From germline, CDR1 is LNHDA and CDR2 SQIVND (reference sequence). CDR3 nucleotides: TGTGCCAGTAGTATGCGACAGGGGGTAGATGAGCAGTTCTTC. Amino acids: CASSMRQGVDEQFF.

This chain uses TRBV7-9 with TRBJ2-3; 7 nucleotides align to TRBD1. The CDR3 has 15 residues. Germline V gene lookup returns CDR1 SEHNR and CDR2 FQNEAQ (reference sequence). Germline trimming cut 3 bases from V and 2 bases from J; bases unmatched to any gene: 5. In DNA, the CDR3 is TGTGCCAGCAGCTTCCGGGACAGCTTCACAGATACGCAGTATTTT. Protein sequence: CASSFRDSFTDTQYF.

With respect to this clone: Compared with germline, one end of the junction differs, possibly owing to a read error. The V call is TRBV9, the J call TRBJ2-3; 7 positions agree with TRBD2. The V gene's germline CDR1 is SGDLS and CDR2 YYNGEE. The CDR3 consists of 15 residues. The CDR3 nucleotides read TGCGCCAGCAGTCCAGGACTAGGAAGCACAGATACGCAGTATTTT. Encoded protein: CASSPGLGSTDTQYF.

The table lists this clone with a few counts. This chain uses TRBV28 with TRBJ1-2, with D possibly TRBD1 on 6 matching bases. From germline, CDR1 is MDHEN and CDR2 SYDVKM. The CDR3 extends over 12 amino acids. Trimming removed 5 bases at V and 3 bases at J, with 7 bases between. The CDR3 DNA follows: TGTGCCAGCAGTCGGACAGACTATGGCTACACCTTC. Its protein is CASSRTDYGYTF.

The chain recombines TRBV7-2 with TRBJ2-1; D is uncertain. The V and J ends lost 7 bases and 0 bases respectively, with 16 bases between them. CDR3 length: 16 residues. From germline, CDR1 is SGHTA and CDR2 FQGNSA. The CDR3: CASTPARRTSYNEQFF. CDR3 DNA sequence: TGTGCCAGCACCCCCGCCCGACGGACCTCCTACAATGAGCAGTTCTTC.

The rearrangement uses TRBV7-6 and TRBJ1-4, with TRBD1 as a possible D gene (5 bases). Trimming pared 5 bases from V and 6 bases from J, leaving 16 bases between. This CDR3 is 15 amino acids long. Germline-derived CDR1 and CDR2 are SGHVS and FNYEAQ. The CDR3 DNA sequence: TGTGCCAGCAGCCGAGATGGGGCAGCGGATGAAAAACTGTTTTTT. Residues: CASSRDGAADEKLFF.

This clone was observed a few times. V and J are TRBV10-2 and TRBJ2-5, with 10 bases fitting TRBD1. Trimming cost V 3 bases and J 5 bases; bases outside gene matches: 6. The germline gives CDR1 WSHSY, CDR2 SAAADI. The CDR3 runs 15 residues. In DNA form, the CDR3 reads TGCGCCAGCAGTGATGACAGGGGGCGAATGGAGACCCAGTACTTC. The encoded protein is CASSDDRGRMETQYF.

The J gene is TRBJ1-5, the V gene TRBV18; D possibly corresponds to TRBD1 (6 bases). The germline V gene has CDR1 KGHSH and CDR2 LQKENI. The CDR3 totals 16 residues. Trimming removed 3 bases at V and 1 base at J, with 13 bases between. DNA of the CDR3: TGTGCCAGCTCACCGACAGGTTCGTTCAGCAATCAGCCCCAGCATTTT. This encodes CASSPTGSFSNQPQHF.

J is TRBJ1-2 and V is TRBV28; D is unresolved. The CDR3 has 14 amino acids. V gave up 6 bases and J gave up 4 bases, with 15 bases separating them. CDR1 MDHEN and CDR2 SYDVKM come from the germline V gene. The CDR3 loop is CASRPTALIYGYTF. For the CDR3, the DNA is TGTGCCAGCAGGCCGACGGCCCTAATCTATGGCTACACCTTC.

This clone came up a few times. The chain carries TRBV7-9 and TRBJ1-1, with D maybe TRBD1 (5 bases). Germline assignment: CDR1 SEHNR and CDR2 FQNEAQ (reference sequence). With 1 base removed from V and 10 bases from J, the gap between germline ends came to 16 bases. This CDR3 comprises 14 residues. Here the CDR3 DNA reads TGTGCCAGCAGCTTAGAGCAGGGAACGGCCGCAGCTTTCTTT. Translation: CASSLEQGTAAAFF.

The gene calls are TRBV5-1 and TRBJ2-7; TRBD2 matches 14 bases. Germline V gives CDR1 SGHRS, CDR2 YFSETQ. This CDR3 region has 15 residues. The junction had 7 bases not matched to a gene; V was cut back by 4 bases and J by 7 bases. The CDR3 spells CASSTGTSGRGEQYF. The CDR3 DNA reads TGCGCCAGCAGCACCGGGACTAGCGGGAGAGGGGAGCAGTACTTC. Based on the CDR3 plus reference TRBV5-1 and TRBJ2-7, the full variable domain is KAGVTQTPRYLIKTRGQQVTLSCSPISGHRSVSWYQQTPGQGLQFLFEYFSETQRNKGNFPGRFSGRQFSNSRSEMNVSTLELGDSALYLCASSTGTSGRGEQYFGPGTRLTVT.

The chain links TRBV14 to TRBJ2-2; D not certain. Germline V gene lookup returns CDR1 SGHDN and CDR2 FVKESK. Trimming shortened V by 0 bases and J by 1 base, and 6 bases separated the two germline ends. The CDR3 sequence is 15 residues long. The CDR3 sequence is CASSQDAWNTGELFF. The CDR3 DNA sequence: TGTGCCAGCAGCCAAGATGCGTGGAACACCGGGGAGCTGTTTTTT.

The chain joins TRBV25-1 to TRBJ2-1; TRBD2 aligns across 7 bases. This CDR3 contains 12 residues. Germline V lookup: CDR1 MGHDK, CDR2 SYGVNS. V dropped 3 bases and J dropped 9; count of bases not matched to a gene: 2. CDR3 sequence: CASSEREIEQFF. Here the CDR3 DNA reads TGTGCCAGCAGTGAGCGGGAGATTGAGCAGTTCTTC.

The chain couples TRBV13 to TRBJ2-5; unclear D gene. The ends were cut back, 5 bases at V and 5 bases at J, with 12 bases in the middle. The CDR3 runs 13 residues. CDR1 is PRHDT and CDR2 is FYEKMQ in the germline V gene (reference sequence). The CDR3 loop reads CASSRRAGETQYF. The DNA of the CDR3 is TGTGCCAGCAGCCGTAGGGCTGGGGAGACCCAGTACTTC.

This clone was detected only a few times. The chain uses TRBV28 and TRBJ1-5; the match to TRBD1 covers 7 bases. CDR3 length: 14 residues. Germline trimming cut 6 bases from V and 0 bases from J; bases unmatched to any gene: 2. Germline CDR1 is MDHEN and CDR2 is SYDVKM. The DNA of the CDR3 is TGTGCCAGCAGAGGGACAGCTAGCAATCAGCCCCAGCATTTT. This translates into CASRGTASNQPQHF. Drawing the rest from reference TRBV28 and TRBJ1-5, the complete variable domain is DVKVTQSSRYLVKRTGEKVFLECVQDMDHENMFWYRQDPGLGLRLIYFSYDVKMKEKGDIPEGYSVSREKKERFSLILESASTNQTSMYLCASRGTASNQPQHFGDGTRLSIL.

This sequence joins TRBV12-5 and TRBJ2-1; 9 bases fit TRBD1. CDR1 is LGHNT and CDR2 is FRNRAP in the germline V gene. The CDR3 is 16 amino acids. The trim removed 1 base at V and 8 bases at J, leaving 9 bases unmatched. CDR3 in amino acids: CASGLERQGVFYEQFF. The CDR3 DNA is TGTGCTAGTGGTTTGGAGAGACAGGGGGTTTTCTATGAGCAGTTCTTC.